This TCR beta chain is drawn from a study of PD-L1 blockade in urothelial cancer. Study at large: Samples of blood were analyzed 3 weeks (second dose) and 6 weeks after treatment start. Blood yielded a median of 141,255 T cells per sample.

Locally advanced or metastatic urothelial carcinoma was diagnosed in the patients. V trimming: 4 bases; J trimming: 0 bases; junction bases outside the gene matches: 9. The CDR3 length is 17 residues. Per germline, CDR1 SEHNR and CDR2 FQNEAQ (reference sequence). Measured with immunoSEQ multiplex PCR; TCRdb has only the in-frame clones, and not every one. The sample carries 20,000 to 25,000 clones, approximately 81% recorded once. The material was PBMCs, obtained around atezolizumab (anti-PD-L1) treatment. The chain carries TRBV7-9 and TRBJ2-3; 8 bases are shared with TRBD2. The source of this sequence is a man aged 65 to 79 with urothelial cancer. CDR3 DNA: TGTGCCAGCAGCTCGGGACTAGTAGGGGGTAGCACAGATACGCAGTATTTT. Protein product: CASSSGLVGGSTDTQYF.